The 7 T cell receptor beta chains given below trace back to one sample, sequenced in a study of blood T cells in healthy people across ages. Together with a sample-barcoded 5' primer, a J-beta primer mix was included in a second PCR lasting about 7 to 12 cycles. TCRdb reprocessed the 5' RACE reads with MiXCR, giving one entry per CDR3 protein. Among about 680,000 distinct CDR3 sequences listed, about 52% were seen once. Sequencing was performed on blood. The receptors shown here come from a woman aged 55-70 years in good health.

CDR3 DNA: TGTGCCAGCAGCCCCCCAGGGCGCCTTACGGGCACTGAAGCTTTCTTT. Translation: CASSPPGRLTGTEAFF. V usage is TRBV7-2 and J usage is TRBJ1-1; D is possibly TRBD1 (5 bases). V was shortened by 5 bases and J by 4 bases, with 20 bases between the two germline ends. The CDR3 is 16 amino acids. Germline V lookup: CDR1 SGHTA, CDR2 FQGNSA.

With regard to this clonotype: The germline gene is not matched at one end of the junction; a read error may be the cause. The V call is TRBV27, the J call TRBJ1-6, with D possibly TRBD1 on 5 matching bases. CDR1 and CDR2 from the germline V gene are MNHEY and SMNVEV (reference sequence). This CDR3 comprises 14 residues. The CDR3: CASSTRWGDSPLHF. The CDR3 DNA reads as TGTGCTAGCAGCACCCGTTGGGGGGATTCACCCCTCCACTTT.

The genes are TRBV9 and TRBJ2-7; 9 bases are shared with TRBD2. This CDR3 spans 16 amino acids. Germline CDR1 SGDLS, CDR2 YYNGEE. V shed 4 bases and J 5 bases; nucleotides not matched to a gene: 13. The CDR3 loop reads CASSPLGGGGVHEQYF. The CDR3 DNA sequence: TGTGCCAGCAGCCCACTGGGTGGCGGGGGGGTCCACGAGCAGTACTTC. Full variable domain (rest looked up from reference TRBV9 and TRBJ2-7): DSGVTQTPKHLITATGQRVTLRCSPRSGDLSVYWYQQSLDQGLQFLIQYYNGEERAKGNILERFSAQQFPDLHSELNLSSLELGDSALYFCASSPLGGGGVHEQYFGPGTRLTVT.

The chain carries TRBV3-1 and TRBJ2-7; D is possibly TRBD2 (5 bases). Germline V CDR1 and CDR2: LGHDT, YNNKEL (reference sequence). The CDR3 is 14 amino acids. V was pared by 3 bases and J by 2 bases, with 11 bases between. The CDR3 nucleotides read TGTGCCAGCAGCCACGGACGAGCGGCCTACGAGCAGTACTTC. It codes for CASSHGRAAYEQYF.

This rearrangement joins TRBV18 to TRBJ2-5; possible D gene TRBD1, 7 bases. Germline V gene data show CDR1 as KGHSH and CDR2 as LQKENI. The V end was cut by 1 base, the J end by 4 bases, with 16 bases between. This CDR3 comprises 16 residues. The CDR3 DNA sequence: TGTGCCAGCTCACCACGTGGCAGGGGGGCCCTAGAGACCCAGTACTTC. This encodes CASSPRGRGALETQYF.

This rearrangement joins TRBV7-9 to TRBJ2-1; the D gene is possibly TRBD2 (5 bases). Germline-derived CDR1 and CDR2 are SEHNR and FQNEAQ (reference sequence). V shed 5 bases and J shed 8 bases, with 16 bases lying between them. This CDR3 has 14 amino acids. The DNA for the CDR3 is TGTGCCAGCAGCCGAGCGTATAGCGACTATGAGCAGTTCTTC. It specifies CASSRAYSDYEQFF.

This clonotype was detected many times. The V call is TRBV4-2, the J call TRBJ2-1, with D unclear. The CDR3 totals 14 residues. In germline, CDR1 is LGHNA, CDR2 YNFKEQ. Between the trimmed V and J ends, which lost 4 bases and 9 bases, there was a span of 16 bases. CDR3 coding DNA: TGTGCCAGCAGCCTTCGGCGATCGGATGGTGAGCAGTTCTTC. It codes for CASSLRRSDGEQFF.